This TCR beta chain was identified during a study of blood T cell repertoires in COVID-19. The wider study: The United States, Italy and Spain supplied acute and convalescent COVID-19 samples.

The protocol was immunoSEQ multiplex PCR, while the TCRdb copy is restricted to in-frame clones and leaves out a portion. The profile shows roughly 450,000 clones, 90% of them singletons. Everyone who took part was roughly 18 to 89 years old, and they came from 20 to 25 US areas. Clinical history as reported by participants underpinned cohort assignment. Resolution of symptoms, clearance, or two negative PCRs was present in recovered Cohort 3 donors. This CDR3 has 14 amino acids. Germline lookup yields CDR1 SEHNR and CDR2 FQNEAQ (reference sequence). Losses at the gene ends were 9 bases for V and 2 bases for J; bases not matched to a gene: 9.

The source is a man between 18 and 35 years old who had recovered from COVID-19. The chain has TRBV7-9 and TRBJ2-7; 8 bases map to TRBD1. The sample taken for sequencing was PBMCs or T cells enriched from blood (not recorded which). CDR3 DNA: TGTGCCAGTCAACGAGGACAGGGTCCCTACGAGCAGTACTTC. It specifies CASQRGQGPYEQYF.